This is a list of T cell receptor beta chains from one sample in a study of blood T cell repertoires in COVID-19. Assay: immunoSEQ multiplex PCR; the TCRdb copy retains only in-frame clones and omits some. The sample has 250,000 or so clones; roughly 84% are singletons. The sample was peripheral blood. The receptor set was obtained from a man in his sixties with acute or convalescent COVID-19. Both conserved end residues are trimmed from each CDR3. Each record gives: clone size, J gene, V gene, CDR3 protein. The listing skips clone size in some rows; elsewhere it reads once, few, many or a size class.

size: .
J: TRBJ1-1
V: TRBV11-3
CDR3: ASSGQLNTEAF

size: .
J: TRBJ1-4
V: TRBV5-1
CDR3: ASSPGQDNEKLF

size: once
J: TRBJ2-1
V: TRBV4-2
CDR3: ASSQVNRENEQF

size: .
J: TRBJ1-5
V: TRBV29-1
CDR3: SVGGGYNQPQH

size: .
J: TRBJ1-5
V: TRBV19
CDR3: ASSIRFQGRNQPQH

size: .
J: TRBJ1-1
V: TRBV11-1
CDR3: ASSNDRLGTEAF

size: .
J: TRBJ2-1
V: TRBV9
CDR3: ASSVDLSTYNEQF

size: once
J: TRBJ2-5
V: TRBV15
CDR3: ATSTPTWENQY

size: few
J: TRBJ1-4
V: TRBV30
CDR3: AWSVPQTTNEKLF

size: .
J: TRBJ2-1
V: TRBV7-3
CDR3: ASSPRPETSGGNEQF

size: .
J: TRBJ2-1
V: TRBV29-1
CDR3: SVEDPERELNEQF

size: .
J: TRBJ1-5
V: TRBV6-1
CDR3: ASSDRGPVQPQH

size: .
J: TRBJ2-1
V: TRBV28
CDR3: ASSFGPGLAGDNEQF

size: .
J: TRBJ2-2
V: TRBV28
CDR3: ASSFRGDTGELF

size: .
J: TRBJ1-2
V: TRBV29-1
CDR3: SAPGLYGYT

size: .
J: TRBJ1-1
V: TRBV5-1
CDR3: ASSLGLNTEAF

size: .
J: TRBJ2-3
V: TRBV18
CDR3: ASSPPGLAGAITDTQY

size: few
J: TRBJ1-5
V: TRBV30
CDR3: AWSTGHQTNQPQH

size: .
J: TRBJ1-5
V: TRBV19
CDR3: ASSIGGGQPQH

size: few
J: TRBJ2-3
V: TRBV10-1
CDR3: ASSAGGLAGSTDTQY

size: .
J: TRBJ1-5
V: TRBV5-4
CDR3: ASSLAGDGSNQPQH

size: .
J: TRBJ2-2
V: TRBV18
CDR3: ASSLQVRDTGELF

size: .
J: TRBJ2-7
V: TRBV7-8
CDR3: ASSLALAGSYEQY

size: .
J: TRBJ1-6
V: TRBV27
CDR3: ASSFFNSPLH

size: .
J: TRBJ2-1
V: TRBV3-1/TRBV3-2
CDR3: ASSQGSAGGPGNEQF

size: .
J: TRBJ2-2
V: TRBV9
CDR3: ASSEGLAGVSTGELF

size: .
J: TRBJ2-3
V: TRBV20-1
CDR3: SASSQRGTITDTQY

size: .
J: TRBJ2-3
V: TRBV9
CDR3: ASSGTGDTQY

size: .
J: TRBJ2-2
V: TRBV10-3
CDR3: AISLRGLDTGELF

size: .
J: TRBJ2-7
V: TRBV7-9
CDR3: ASSSIGGGNLPYEQY

size: .
J: TRBJ2-1
V: TRBV7-2
CDR3: ASSLRGAPGGEQF

size: .
J: TRBJ1-4
V: TRBV29-1
CDR3: SARWGTGSEKLF

size: .
J: TRBJ1-4
V: TRBV7-6
CDR3: ASSLGGSPASSNEKLF

size: .
J: TRBJ2-7
V: TRBV7-2
CDR3: ASSPGVGGTYEQY

size: .
J: TRBJ1-1
V: TRBV7-3
CDR3: ASSSGTGVNTEAF

size: few
J: TRBJ2-7
V: TRBV6-5
CDR3: ASSQGLPPSVQY

size: .
J: TRBJ2-3
V: TRBV5-6
CDR3: ASSPSGSLSTDTQY

size: few
J: TRBJ2-2
V: TRBV5-4
CDR3: ASSPGGTGNTGELF

size: .
J: TRBJ1-4
V: TRBV27
CDR3: ASSLWQGEKLF

size: .
J: TRBJ1-5
V: TRBV18
CDR3: ASSPSPGGSNQPQH

size: .
J: TRBJ2-3
V: TRBV7-3
CDR3: ASSPGLAFTDTQY

size: .
J: TRBJ2-1
V: TRBV5-1
CDR3: ASSRGIEQF

size: .
J: TRBJ2-1
V: TRBV10-3
CDR3: AISGGGSYNEQF

size: .
J: TRBJ1-2
V: TRBV30
CDR3: AWSVHSPTNYGYT

size: once
J: TRBJ2-3
V: TRBV20-1
CDR3: SASPRTDTQY

size: once
J: TRBJ2-7
V: TRBV27
CDR3: ASSLSQNYEQY

size: .
J: TRBJ1-2
V: TRBV2
CDR3: ADVREPGANYGYT

size: .
J: TRBJ1-5
V: TRBV4-1
CDR3: ASSQVEGGFGGNQPQH

size: .
J: TRBJ2-3
V: TRBV9
CDR3: ASSVIPGARGDTQY

size: .
J: TRBJ2-3
V: TRBV7-9
CDR3: ASSLVHDTQY

size: .
J: TRBJ1-6
V: TRBV3-1/TRBV3-2
CDR3: ASSQSTGYNSPLH

size: once
J: TRBJ2-1
V: TRBV11-2
CDR3: ASSRPGTGKNEQF

size: .
J: TRBJ1-2
V: TRBV14
CDR3: ASSQGTHYGYT

size: .
J: TRBJ1-4
V: TRBV7-2
CDR3: ASSAQGAIVEKLF

size: .
J: TRBJ1-2
V: TRBV5-1
CDR3: ASSSQGTGHYGYT

size: .
J: TRBJ2-5
V: TRBV30
CDR3: AWSHMLGGRTQY

size: .
J: TRBJ1-5
V: TRBV28
CDR3: ASSLSTGVSQPQH

size: .
J: TRBJ1-4
V: TRBV19
CDR3: ASSGRQINEKLF

size: .
J: TRBJ2-1
V: TRBV19
CDR3: ASKPRTGINEQF